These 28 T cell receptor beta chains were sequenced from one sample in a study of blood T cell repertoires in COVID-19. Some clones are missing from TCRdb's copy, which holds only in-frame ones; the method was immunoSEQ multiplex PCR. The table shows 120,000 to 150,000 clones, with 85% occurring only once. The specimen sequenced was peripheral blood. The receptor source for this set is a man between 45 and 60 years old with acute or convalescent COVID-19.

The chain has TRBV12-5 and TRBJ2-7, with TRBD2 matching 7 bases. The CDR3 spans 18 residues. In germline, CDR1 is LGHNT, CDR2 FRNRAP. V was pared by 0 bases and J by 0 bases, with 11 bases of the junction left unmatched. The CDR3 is CASGLVPSGTWVSYEQYF. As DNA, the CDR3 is TGTGCTAGTGGTTTGGTTCCTAGCGGAACCTGGGTCTCCTACGAGCAGTACTTC.

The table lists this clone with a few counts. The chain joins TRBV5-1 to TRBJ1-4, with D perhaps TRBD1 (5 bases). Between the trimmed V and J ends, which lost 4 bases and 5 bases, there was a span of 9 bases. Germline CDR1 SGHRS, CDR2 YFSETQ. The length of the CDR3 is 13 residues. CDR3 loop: CASSRGGNEKLFF. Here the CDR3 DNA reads TGCGCCAGCAGCCGGGGGGGAAATGAAAAACTGTTTTTT.

CDR3 DNA sequence: TGTGCCAGCTCACCACCATACGCGGGTTACGGCTCTGGAAACACCATATATTTT. Amino acids: CASSPPYAGYGSGNTIYF. The chain combines TRBV18 with TRBJ1-3; D gene uncertain. The length of the CDR3 is 18 residues. Trimming cost V 0 bases and J 0 bases, with 15 bases left between them. Germline loops: CDR1 KGHSH, CDR2 LQKENI.

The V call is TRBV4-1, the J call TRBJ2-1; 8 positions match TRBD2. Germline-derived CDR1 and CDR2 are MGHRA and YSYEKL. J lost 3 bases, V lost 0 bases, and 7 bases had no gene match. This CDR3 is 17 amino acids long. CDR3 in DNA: TGCGCCAGCAGCCAAGATCCCGGGACTAGAATCTACAATGAGCAGTTCTTC. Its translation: CASSQDPGTRIYNEQFF.

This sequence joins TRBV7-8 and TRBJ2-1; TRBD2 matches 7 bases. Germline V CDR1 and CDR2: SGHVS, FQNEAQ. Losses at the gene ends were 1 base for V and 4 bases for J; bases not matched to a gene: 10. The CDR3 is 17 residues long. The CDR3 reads CASSLVPRASGYNEQFF. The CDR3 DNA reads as TGTGCCAGCAGCTTAGTCCCTAGGGCTAGCGGATACAATGAGCAGTTCTTC.

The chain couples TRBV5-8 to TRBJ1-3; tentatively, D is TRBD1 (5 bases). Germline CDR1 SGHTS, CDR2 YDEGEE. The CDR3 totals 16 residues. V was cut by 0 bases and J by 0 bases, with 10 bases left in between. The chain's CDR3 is CASSLAGLSSGNTIYF. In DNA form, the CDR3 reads TGTGCCAGCAGCTTGGCGGGACTGAGCTCTGGAAACACCATATATTTT.

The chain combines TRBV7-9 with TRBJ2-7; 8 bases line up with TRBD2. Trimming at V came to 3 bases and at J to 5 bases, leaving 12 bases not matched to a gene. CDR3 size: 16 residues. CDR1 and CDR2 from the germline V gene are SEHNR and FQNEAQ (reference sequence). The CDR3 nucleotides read TGTGCCAGCAGCTTGATCGGCGGGAGGAGGTCAGACGAGCAGTACTTC. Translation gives CASSLIGGRRSDEQYF.

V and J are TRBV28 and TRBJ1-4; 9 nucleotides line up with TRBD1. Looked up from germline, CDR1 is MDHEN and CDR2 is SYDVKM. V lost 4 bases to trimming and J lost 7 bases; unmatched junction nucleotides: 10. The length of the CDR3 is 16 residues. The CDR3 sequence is CASSSLGDRGTEKLFF. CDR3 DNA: TGTGCCAGCAGTTCCCTCGGCGACAGGGGGACTGAAAAACTGTTTTTT.

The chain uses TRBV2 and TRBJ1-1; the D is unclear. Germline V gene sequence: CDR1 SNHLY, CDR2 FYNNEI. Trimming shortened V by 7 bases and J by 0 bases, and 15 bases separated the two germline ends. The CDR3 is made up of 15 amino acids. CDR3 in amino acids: CASMRSQLMNTEAFF. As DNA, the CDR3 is TGTGCCAGCATGAGAAGCCAACTCATGAACACTGAAGCTTTCTTT.

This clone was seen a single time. The DNA of the CDR3 is TGTGCCAGCTTTCACCAGGGACGGACGGGGGCAGATACGCAGTATTTT. Protein: CASFHQGRTGADTQYF. The V and J genes are TRBV18 and TRBJ2-3; maybe TRBD2 (6 bases). The V gene's germline CDR1 is KGHSH and CDR2 LQKENI. Trimming took off 7 bases at V and 4 bases at J, with 21 bases between the two ends. The CDR3 has 16 amino acids. The full variable domain, completed using reference TRBV18 and TRBJ2-3, is NAGVMQNPRHLVRRRGQEARLRCSPMKGHSHVYWYRQLPEEGLKFMVYLQKENIIDESGMPKERFSAEFPKEGPSILRIQQVVRGDSAAYFCASFHQGRTGADTQYFGPGTRLTVL.

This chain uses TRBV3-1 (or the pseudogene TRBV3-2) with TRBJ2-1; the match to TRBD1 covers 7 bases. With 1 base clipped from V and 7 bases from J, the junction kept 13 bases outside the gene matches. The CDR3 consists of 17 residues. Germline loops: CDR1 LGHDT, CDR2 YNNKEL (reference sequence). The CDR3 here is CASSQVPKYRGRNEQFF. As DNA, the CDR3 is TGTGCCAGCAGCCAAGTCCCCAAATACAGGGGTAGGAATGAGCAGTTCTTC.

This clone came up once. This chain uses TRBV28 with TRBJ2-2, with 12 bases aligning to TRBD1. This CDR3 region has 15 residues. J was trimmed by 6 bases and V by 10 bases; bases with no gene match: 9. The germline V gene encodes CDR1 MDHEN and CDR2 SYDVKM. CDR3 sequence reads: CAIPGTGGASGELFF. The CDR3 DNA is TGTGCCATCCCAGGGACAGGGGGCGCTTCCGGGGAGCTGTTTTTT.

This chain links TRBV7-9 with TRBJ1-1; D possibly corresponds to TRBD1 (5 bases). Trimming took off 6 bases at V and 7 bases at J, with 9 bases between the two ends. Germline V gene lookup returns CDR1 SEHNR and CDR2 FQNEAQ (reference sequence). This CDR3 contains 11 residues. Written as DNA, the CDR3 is TGTGCCAGCAGTAGGACAAATGAAGCTTTCTTT. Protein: CASSRTNEAFF.

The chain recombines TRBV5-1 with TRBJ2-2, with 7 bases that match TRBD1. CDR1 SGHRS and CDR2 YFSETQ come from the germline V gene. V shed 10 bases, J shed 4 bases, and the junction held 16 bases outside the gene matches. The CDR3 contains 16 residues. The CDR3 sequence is CAPEYRQGDGTGELFF. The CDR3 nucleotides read TGCGCCCCCGAGTATAGACAGGGAGATGGCACCGGGGAGCTGTTTTTT.

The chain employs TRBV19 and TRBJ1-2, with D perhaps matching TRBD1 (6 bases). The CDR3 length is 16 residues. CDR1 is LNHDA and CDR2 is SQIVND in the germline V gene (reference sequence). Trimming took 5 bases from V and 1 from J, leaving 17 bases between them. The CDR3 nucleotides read TGTGCCAGTAGTCCTTTTACAGGGATGGTTAACTATGGCTACACCTTC. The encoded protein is CASSPFTGMVNYGYTF. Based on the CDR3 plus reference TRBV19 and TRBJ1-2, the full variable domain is DGGITQSPKYLFRKEGQNVTLSCEQNLNHDAMYWYRQDPGQGLRLIYYSQIVNDFQKGDIAEGYSVSREKKESFPLTVTSAQKNPTAFYLCASSPFTGMVNYGYTFGSGTRLTVV.

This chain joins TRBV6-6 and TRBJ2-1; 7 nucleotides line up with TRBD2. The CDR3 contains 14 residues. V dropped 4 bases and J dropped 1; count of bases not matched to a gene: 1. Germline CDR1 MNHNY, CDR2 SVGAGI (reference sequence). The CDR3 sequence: CASSFGGSYNEQFF. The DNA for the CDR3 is TGTGCCAGCAGTTTCGGGGGGTCCTACAATGAGCAGTTCTTC.

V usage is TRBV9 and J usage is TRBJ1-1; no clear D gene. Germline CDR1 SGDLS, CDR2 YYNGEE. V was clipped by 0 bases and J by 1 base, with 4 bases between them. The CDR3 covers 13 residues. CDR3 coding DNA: TGTGCCAGCAGCGTAGCAGGGAACACTGAAGCTTTCTTT. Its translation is CASSVAGNTEAFF.

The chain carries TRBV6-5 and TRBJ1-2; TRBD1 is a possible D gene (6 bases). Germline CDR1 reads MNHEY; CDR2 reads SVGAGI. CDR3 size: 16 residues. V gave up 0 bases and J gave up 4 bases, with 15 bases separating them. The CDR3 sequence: CASSYSPGAGGYGYTF. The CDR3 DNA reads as TGTGCCAGCAGTTACTCCCCGGGGGCGGGGGGCTATGGCTACACCTTC.

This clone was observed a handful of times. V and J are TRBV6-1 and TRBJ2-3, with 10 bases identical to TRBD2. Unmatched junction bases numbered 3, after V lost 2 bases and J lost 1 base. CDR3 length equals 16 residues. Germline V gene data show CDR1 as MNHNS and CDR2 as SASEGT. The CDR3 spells CASSETSGDGTDTQYF. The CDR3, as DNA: TGTGCCAGCAGTGAAACTAGCGGGGATGGCACAGATACGCAGTATTTT.

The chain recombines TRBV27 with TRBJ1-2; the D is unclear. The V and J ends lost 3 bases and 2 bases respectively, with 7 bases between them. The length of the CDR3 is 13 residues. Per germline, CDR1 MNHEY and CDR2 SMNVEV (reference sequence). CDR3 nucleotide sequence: TGTGCCAGCAGTTTCTATGAAAACTATGGCTACACCTTC. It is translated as CASSFYENYGYTF.

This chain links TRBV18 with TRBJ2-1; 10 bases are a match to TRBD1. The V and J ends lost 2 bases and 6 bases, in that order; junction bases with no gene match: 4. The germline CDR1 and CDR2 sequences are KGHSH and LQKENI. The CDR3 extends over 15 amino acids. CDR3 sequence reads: CASSPGTGDFNEQFF. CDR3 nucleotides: TGTGCCAGCTCACCAGGGACAGGGGATTTCAATGAGCAGTTCTTC.

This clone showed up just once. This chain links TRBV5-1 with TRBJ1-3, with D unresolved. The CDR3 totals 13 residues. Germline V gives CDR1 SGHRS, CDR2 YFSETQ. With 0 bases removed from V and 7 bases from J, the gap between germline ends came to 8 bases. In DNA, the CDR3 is TGCGCCAGCAGCTTGGGACTCGGGAACACCATATATTTT. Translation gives CASSLGLGNTIYF. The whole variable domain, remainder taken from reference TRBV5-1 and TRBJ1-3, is KAGVTQTPRYLIKTRGQQVTLSCSPISGHRSVSWYQQTPGQGLQFLFEYFSETQRNKGNFPGRFSGRQFSNSRSEMNVSTLELGDSALYLCASSLGLGNTIYFGEGSWLTVV.

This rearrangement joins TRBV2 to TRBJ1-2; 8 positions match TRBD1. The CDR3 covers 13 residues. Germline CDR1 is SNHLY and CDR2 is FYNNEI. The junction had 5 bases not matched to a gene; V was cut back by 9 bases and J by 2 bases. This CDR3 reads CARATGANYGYTF. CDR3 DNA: TGTGCCAGGGCGACAGGGGCCAACTATGGCTACACCTTC.

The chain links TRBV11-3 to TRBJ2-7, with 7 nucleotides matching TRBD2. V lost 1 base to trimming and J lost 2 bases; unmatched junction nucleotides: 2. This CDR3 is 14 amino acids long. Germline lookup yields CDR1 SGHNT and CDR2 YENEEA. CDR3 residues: CASSLAAGAYEQYF. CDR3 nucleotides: TGTGCCAGCAGCTTAGCTGCGGGGGCCTACGAGCAGTACTTC.

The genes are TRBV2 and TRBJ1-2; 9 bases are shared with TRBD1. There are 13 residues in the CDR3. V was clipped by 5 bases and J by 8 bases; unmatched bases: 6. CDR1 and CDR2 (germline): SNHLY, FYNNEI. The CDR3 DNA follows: TGTGCCAGCAGTACGGGACAGGGACCCGGCTACACCTTC. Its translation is CASSTGQGPGYTF.

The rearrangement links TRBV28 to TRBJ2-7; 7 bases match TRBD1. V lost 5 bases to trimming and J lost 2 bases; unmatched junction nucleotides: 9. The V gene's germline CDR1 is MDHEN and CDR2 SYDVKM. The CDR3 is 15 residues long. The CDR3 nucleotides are TGTGCCAGCAGTCACCGCCGACAGGGCCCCTACGAGCAGTACTTC. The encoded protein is CASSHRRQGPYEQYF. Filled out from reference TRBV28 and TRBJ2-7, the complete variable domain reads DVKVTQSSRYLVKRTGEKVFLECVQDMDHENMFWYRQDPGLGLRLIYFSYDVKMKEKGDIPEGYSVSREKKERFSLILESASTNQTSMYLCASSHRRQGPYEQYFGPGTRLTVT.

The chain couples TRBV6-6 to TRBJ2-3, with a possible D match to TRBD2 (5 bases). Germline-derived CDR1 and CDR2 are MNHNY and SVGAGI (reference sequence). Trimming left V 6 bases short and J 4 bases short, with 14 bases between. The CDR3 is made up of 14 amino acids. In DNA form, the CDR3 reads TGTGCCAGCAGCCCCATTCCACTAGCAGATACGCAGTATTTT. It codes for CASSPIPLADTQYF.

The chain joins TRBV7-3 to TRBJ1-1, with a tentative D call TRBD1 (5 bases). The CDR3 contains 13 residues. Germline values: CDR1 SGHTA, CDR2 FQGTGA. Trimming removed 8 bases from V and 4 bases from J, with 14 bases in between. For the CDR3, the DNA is TGTGCCAGCGGAAGGGGCGAGACCACTGAAGCTTTCTTT. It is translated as CASGRGETTEAFF.